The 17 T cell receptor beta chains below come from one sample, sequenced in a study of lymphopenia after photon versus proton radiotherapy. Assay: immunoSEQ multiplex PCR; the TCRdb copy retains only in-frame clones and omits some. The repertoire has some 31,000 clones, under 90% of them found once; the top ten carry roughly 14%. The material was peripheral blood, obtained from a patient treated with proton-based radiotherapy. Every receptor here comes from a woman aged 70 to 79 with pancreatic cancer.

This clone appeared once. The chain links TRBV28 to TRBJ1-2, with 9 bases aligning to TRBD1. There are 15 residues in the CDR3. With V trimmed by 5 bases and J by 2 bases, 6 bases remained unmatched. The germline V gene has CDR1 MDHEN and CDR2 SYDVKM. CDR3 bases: TGTGCCAGCAGTGTAACCGGGACAGGGAACTATGGCTACACCTTC. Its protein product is CASSVTGTGNYGYTF.

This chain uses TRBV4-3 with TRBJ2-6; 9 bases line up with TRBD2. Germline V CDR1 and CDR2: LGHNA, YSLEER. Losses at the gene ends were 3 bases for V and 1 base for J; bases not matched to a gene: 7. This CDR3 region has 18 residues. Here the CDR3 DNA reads TGCGCCAGCAGCCAGACCGGGACTAGCTCATCTGGGGCCAACGTCCTGACTTTC. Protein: CASSQTGTSSSGANVLTF.

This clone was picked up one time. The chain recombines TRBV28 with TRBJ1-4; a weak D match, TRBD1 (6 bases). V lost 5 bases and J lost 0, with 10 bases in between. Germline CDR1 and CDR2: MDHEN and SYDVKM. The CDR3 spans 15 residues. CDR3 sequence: CASSIWTATNEKLFF. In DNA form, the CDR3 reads TGTGCCAGCAGTATCTGGACAGCAACTAATGAAAAACTGTTTTTT.

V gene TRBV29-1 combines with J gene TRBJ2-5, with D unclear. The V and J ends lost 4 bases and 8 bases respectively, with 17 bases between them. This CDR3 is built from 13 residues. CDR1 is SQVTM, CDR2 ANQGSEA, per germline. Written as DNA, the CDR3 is TGCAGCGTTGCTGCCGCAGTTGGTGGTACCCAGTACTTC. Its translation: CSVAAAVGGTQYF.

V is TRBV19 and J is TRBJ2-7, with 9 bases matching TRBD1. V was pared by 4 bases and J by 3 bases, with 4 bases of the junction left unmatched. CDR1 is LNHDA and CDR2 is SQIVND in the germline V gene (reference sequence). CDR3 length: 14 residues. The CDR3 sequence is CASSKGTGSYEQYF. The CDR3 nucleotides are TGTGCCAGTAGTAAAGGGACAGGGAGCTACGAGCAGTACTTC.

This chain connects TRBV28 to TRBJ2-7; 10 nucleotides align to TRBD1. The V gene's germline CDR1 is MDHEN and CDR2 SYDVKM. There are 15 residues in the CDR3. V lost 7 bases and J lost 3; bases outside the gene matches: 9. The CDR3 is CASTTGGTGVYEQYF. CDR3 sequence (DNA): TGTGCCAGCACCACTGGCGGGACAGGGGTCTACGAGCAGTACTTC.

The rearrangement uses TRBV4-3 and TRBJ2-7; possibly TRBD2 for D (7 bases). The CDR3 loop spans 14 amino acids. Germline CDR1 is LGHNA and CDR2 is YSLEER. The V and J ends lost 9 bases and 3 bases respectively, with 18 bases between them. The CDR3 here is CARTPWGGHYEQYF. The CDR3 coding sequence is TGCGCCAGAACCCCGTGGGGGGGACACTACGAGCAGTACTTC.

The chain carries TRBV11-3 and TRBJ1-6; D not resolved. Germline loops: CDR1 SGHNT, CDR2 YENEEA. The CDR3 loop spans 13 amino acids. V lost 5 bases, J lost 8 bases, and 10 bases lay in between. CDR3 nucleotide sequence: TGTGCCAGCAGCCTCCACGGGGATTCACCCCTCCACTTT. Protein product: CASSLHGDSPLHF. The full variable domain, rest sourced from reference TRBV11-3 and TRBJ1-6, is EAGVVQSPRYKIIEKKQPVAFWCNPISGHNTLYWYLQNLGQGPELLIRYENEEAVDDSQLPKDRFSAERLKGVDSTLKIQPAELGDSAVYLCASSLHGDSPLHFGNGTRLTVT.

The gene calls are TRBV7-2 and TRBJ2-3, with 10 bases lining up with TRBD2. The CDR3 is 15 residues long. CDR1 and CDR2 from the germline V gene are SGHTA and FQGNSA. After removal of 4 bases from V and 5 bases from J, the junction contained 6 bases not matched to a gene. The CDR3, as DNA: TGTGCCAGCAGCTCTCGACTAGCGGGCGGAGATACGCAGTATTTT. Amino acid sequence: CASSSRLAGGDTQYF.

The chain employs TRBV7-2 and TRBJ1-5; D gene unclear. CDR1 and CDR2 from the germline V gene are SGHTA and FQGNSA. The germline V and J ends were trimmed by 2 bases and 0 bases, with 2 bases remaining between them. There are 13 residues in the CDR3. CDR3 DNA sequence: TGTGCCAGCAGCTTACATAGCAATCAGCCCCAGCATTTT. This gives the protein CASSLHSNQPQHF.

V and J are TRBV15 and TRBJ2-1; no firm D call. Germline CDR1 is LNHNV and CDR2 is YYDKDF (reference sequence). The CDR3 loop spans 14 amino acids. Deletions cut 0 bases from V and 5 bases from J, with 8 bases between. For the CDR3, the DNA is TGTGCCACCAGCAGAGATCGTCTCGACAATGAGCAGTTCTTC. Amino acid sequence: CATSRDRLDNEQFF.

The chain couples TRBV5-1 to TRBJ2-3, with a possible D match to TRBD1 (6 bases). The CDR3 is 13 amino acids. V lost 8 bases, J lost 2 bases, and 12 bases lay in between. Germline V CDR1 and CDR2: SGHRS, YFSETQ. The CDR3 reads CASGQTSTDTQYF. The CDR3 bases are TGCGCCAGTGGACAGACCTCCACAGATACGCAGTATTTT.

The chain's CDR3 is CASSLEAMDTQYF. Written as DNA, the CDR3 is TGTGCCAGCAGCTTGGAGGCGATGGATACGCAGTATTTT. The genes are TRBV5-8 and TRBJ2-3; D remains unclear. CDR1 is SGHTS, CDR2 YDEGEE, per germline. Trimming removed 0 bases at V and 6 bases at J, with 8 bases between. The CDR3 sequence is 13 residues long.

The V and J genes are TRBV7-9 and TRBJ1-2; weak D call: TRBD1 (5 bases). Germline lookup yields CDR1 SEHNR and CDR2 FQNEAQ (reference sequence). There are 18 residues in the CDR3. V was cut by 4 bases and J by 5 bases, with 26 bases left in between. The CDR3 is CASSSTARDLVGIYGYTF. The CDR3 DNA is TGTGCCAGCAGCTCTACAGCTAGGGACCTTGTAGGGATTTATGGCTACACCTTC.

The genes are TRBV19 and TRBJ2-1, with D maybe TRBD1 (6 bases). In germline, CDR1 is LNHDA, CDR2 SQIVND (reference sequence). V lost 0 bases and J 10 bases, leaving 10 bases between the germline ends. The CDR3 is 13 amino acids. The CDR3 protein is CASSIDLQGEQFF. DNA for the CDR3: TGTGCCAGTAGTATAGATCTGCAGGGGGAGCAGTTCTTC.

The CDR3 sequence is CASSLLGTNTEAFF. As DNA, the CDR3 is TGCGCCAGCAGCTTGTTGGGGACCAACACTGAAGCTTTCTTT. The J gene is TRBJ1-1, the V gene TRBV5-1; maybe TRBD1 (5 bases). Germline V gene lookup returns CDR1 SGHRS and CDR2 YFSETQ. Trimming left V 1 base short and J 2 bases short, with 9 bases between. The CDR3 is 14 amino acids.

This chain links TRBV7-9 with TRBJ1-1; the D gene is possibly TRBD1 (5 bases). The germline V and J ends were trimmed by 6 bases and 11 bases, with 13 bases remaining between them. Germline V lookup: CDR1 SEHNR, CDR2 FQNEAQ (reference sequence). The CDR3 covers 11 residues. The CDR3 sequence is CASRQGLKAFF. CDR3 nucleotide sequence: TGTGCCAGCAGGCAGGGTTTGAAGGCTTTCTTT.